The entry below gives a single TCR beta chain sequence along with its context. The source of the sample is a study of shared clonotypes between healthy human individuals. This CDR3 region has 15 residues. J was trimmed by 4 bases and V by 6 bases; bases with no gene match: 7. Per germline, CDR1 MNHEY and CDR2 SVGAGI. The donor population consisted of healthy HIV-negative adults with no recent acute infections or vaccinations. CD8 memory merged CD45RO+ with CCR7-negative CD45RA+ TemRA cells. Measured with immunoSEQ multiplex PCR; TCRdb has only the in-frame clones, and not every one. In the table there are over 300,000 clones, around 86% of which are singletons.

Sequencing input: memory CD8+ T cells sorted from blood. Subset meaning: CD45RO+ cells pooled with CCR7-negative TemRA cells. The chain recombines TRBV6-5 with TRBJ2-3; 10 nucleotides agree with TRBD2. The TCR originated in a man between 18 and 35 years old in good health. The CDR3: CASSPSGRAADTQYF. The CDR3 DNA follows: TGTGCCAGCAGCCCTAGCGGGAGAGCCGCAGATACGCAGTATTTT.